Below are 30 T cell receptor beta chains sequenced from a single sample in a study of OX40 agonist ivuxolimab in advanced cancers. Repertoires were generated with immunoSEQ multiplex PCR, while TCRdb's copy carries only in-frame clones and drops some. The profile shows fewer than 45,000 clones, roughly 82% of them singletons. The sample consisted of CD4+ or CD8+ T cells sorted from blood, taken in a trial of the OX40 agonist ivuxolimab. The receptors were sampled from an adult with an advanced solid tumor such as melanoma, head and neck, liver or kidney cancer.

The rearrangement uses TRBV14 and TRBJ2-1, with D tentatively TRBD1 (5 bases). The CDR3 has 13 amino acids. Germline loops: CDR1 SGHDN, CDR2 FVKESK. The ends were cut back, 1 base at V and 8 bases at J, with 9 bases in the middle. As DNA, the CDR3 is TGTGCCAGCAGCCAAGTCAGGGCCCATGAGCAGTTCTTC. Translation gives CASSQVRAHEQFF.

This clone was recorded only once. Here the CDR3 DNA reads TGTGCCAGCAGCACGGACAGGTCCTCCACCTACGAGCAGTACTTC. This codes for CASSTDRSSTYEQYF. The chain carries TRBV27 and TRBJ2-7, with 7 bases fitting TRBD1. The junction had 10 bases not matched to a gene; V was cut back by 6 bases and J by 2 bases. The CDR3 runs 15 residues. CDR1 is MNHEY, CDR2 SMNVEV, per germline (reference sequence).

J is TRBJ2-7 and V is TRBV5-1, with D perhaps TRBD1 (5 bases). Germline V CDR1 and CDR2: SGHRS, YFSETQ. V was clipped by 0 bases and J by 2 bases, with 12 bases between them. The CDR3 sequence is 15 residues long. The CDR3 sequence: CASSLDTGPPYEQYF. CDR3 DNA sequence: TGCGCCAGCAGCTTGGACACAGGCCCCCCCTACGAGCAGTACTTC.

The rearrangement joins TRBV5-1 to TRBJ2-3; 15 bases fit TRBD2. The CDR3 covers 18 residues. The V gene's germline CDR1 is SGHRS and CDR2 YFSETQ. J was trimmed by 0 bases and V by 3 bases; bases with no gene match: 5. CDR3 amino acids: CASSSGLAGGTSTDTQYF. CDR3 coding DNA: TGCGCCAGCAGCTCCGGACTAGCGGGGGGGACTAGCACAGATACGCAGTATTTT.

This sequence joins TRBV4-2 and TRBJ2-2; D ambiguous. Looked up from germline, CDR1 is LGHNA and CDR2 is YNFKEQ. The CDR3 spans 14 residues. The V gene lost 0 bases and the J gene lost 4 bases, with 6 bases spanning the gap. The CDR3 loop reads CASSQDLRTGELFF. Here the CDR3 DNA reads TGTGCCAGCAGCCAAGATCTACGCACCGGGGAGCTGTTTTTT.

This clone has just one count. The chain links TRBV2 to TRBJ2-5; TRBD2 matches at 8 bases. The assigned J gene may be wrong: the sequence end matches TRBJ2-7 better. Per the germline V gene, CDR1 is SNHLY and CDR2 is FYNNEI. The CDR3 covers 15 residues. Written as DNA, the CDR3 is TGTGCCAGCAGTTTTATCGGGAGGGCCGAATACGAGCAGTACTTC. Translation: CASSFIGRAEYEQYF.

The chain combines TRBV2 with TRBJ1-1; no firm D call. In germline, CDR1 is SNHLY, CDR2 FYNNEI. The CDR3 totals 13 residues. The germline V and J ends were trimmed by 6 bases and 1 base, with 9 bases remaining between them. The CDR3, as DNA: TGTGCCAGCAGCAAGGTACGGAACACTGAAGCTTTCTTT. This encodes CASSKVRNTEAFF.

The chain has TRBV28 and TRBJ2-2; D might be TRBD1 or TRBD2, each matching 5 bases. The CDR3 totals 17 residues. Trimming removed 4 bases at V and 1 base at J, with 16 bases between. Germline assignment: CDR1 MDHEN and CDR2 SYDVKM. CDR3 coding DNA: TGTGCCAGCAGTTACCCCACGGGGCGATTGAACACCGGGGAGCTGTTTTTT. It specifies CASSYPTGRLNTGELFF.

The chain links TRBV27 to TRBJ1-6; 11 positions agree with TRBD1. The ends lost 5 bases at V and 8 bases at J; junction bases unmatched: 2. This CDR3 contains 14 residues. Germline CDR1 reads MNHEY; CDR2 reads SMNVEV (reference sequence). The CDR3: CASSRTGGYSPLHF. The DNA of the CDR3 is TGTGCCAGCAGTAGGACAGGGGGCTATTCACCCCTCCACTTT.

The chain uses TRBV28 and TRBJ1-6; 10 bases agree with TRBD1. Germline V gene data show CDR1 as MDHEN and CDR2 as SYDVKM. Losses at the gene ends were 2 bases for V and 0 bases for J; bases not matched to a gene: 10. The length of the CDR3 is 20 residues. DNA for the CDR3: TGTGCCAGCAGTTTAGATCTCGGGACAGGGGAAAGCTCCTATAATTCACCCCTCCACTTT. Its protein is CASSLDLGTGESSYNSPLHF.

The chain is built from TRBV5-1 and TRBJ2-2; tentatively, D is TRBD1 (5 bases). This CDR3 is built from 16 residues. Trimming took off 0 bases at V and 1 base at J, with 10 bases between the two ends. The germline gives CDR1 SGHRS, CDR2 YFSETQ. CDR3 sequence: CASSLGQTWNTGELFF. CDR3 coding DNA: TGCGCCAGCAGCTTGGGACAGACGTGGAACACCGGGGAGCTGTTTTTT.

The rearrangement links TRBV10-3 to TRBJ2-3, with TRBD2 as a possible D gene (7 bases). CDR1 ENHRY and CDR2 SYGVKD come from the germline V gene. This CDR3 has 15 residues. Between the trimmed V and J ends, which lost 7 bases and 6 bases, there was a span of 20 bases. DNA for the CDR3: TGTGCCATCAACCCGAACAGTAAGGGGGGGGATACGCAGTATTTT. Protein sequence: CAINPNSKGGDTQYF.

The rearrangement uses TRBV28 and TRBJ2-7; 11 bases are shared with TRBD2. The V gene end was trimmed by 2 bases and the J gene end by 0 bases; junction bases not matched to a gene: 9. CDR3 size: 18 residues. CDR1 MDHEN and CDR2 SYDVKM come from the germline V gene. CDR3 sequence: CASSLLGGLAASSYEQYF. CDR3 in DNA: TGTGCCAGCAGTTTACTTGGGGGACTAGCGGCGAGCTCCTACGAGCAGTACTTC. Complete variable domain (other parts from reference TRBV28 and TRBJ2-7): DVKVTQSSRYLVKRTGEKVFLECVQDMDHENMFWYRQDPGLGLRLIYFSYDVKMKEKGDIPEGYSVSREKKERFSLILESASTNQTSMYLCASSLLGGLAASSYEQYFGPGTRLTVT.

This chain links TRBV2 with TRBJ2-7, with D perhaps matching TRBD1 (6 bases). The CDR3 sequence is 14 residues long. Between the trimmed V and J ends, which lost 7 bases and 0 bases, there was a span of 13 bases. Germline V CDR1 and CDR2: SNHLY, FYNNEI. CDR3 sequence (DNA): TGTGCCAGCACCTTTGGGACATACTCCTACGAGCAGTACTTC. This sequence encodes CASTFGTYSYEQYF.

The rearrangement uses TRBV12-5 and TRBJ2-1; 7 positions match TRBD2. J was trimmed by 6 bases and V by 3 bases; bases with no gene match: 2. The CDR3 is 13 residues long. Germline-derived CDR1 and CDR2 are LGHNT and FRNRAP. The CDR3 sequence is CASGLRGSNEQFF. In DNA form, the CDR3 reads TGTGCTAGTGGTTTACGCGGGAGCAATGAGCAGTTCTTC.

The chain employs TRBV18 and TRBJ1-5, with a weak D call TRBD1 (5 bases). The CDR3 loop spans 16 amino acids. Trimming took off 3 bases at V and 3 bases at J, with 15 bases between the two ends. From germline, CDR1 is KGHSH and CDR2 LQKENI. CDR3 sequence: CASSPGEGSNNQPQHF. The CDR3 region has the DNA TGTGCCAGCTCACCGGGGGAGGGGTCAAACAATCAGCCCCAGCATTTT.

The CDR3 DNA reads TGTGCCATCAGTGAGTCGGGTAGCGGGGCTACGACCTACGAGCAGTACTTC. Translated: CAISESGSGATTYEQYF. V is TRBV10-3 and J is TRBJ2-7; 8 bases agree with TRBD2. Trimming at V came to 0 bases and at J to 2 bases, leaving 9 bases not matched to a gene. In germline, CDR1 is ENHRY, CDR2 SYGVKD. The CDR3 consists of 17 residues.

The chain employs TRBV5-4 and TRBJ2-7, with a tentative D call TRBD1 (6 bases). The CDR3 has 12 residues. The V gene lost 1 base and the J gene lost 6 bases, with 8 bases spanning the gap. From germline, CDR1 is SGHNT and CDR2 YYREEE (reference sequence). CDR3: CASSLSGVEQYF. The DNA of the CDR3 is TGTGCCAGCAGCTTGTCAGGGGTCGAGCAGTACTTC.

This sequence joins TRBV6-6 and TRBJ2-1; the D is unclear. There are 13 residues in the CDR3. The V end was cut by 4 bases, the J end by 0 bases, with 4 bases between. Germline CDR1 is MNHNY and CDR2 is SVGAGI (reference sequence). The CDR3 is CASSFASYNEQFF. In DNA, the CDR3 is TGTGCCAGCAGTTTCGCCTCCTACAATGAGCAGTTCTTC.

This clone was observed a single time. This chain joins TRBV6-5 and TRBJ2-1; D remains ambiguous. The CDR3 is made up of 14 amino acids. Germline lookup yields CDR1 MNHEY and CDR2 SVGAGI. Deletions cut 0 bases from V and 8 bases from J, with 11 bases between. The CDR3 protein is CASSYSPRLDEQFF. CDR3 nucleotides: TGTGCCAGCAGTTACTCGCCTAGATTAGATGAGCAGTTCTTC.

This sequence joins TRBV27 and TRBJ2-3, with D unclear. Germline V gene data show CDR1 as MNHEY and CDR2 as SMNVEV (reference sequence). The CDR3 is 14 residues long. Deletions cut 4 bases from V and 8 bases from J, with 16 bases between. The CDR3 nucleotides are TGTGCCAGCAGTTCTCCCCAGTATTCGGGTACGCAGTATTTT. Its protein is CASSSPQYSGTQYF.

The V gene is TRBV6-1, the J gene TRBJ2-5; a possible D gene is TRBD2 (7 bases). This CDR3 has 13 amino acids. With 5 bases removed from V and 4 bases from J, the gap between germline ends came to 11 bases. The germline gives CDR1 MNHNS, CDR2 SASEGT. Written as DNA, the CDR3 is TGTGCCAGCAGTCCAGGGGAGGGAGAGACCCAGTACTTC. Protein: CASSPGEGETQYF.

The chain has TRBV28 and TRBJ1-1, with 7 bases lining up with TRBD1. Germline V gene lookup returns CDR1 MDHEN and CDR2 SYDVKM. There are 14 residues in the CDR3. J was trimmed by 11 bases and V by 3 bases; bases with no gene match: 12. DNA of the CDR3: TGTGCCAGCAGTTTTAGTAGGGGGCTGTCCTCTGCTTTCTTT. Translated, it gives CASSFSRGLSSAFF. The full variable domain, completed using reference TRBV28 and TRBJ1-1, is DVKVTQSSRYLVKRTGEKVFLECVQDMDHENMFWYRQDPGLGLRLIYFSYDVKMKEKGDIPEGYSVSREKKERFSLILESASTNQTSMYLCASSFSRGLSSAFFGQGTRLTVV.

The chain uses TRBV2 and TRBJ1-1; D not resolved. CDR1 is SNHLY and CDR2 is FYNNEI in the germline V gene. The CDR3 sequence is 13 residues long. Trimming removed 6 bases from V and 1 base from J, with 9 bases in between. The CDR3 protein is CASRANRNTEAFF. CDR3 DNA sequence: TGTGCCAGCAGGGCAAACAGGAACACTGAAGCTTTCTTT. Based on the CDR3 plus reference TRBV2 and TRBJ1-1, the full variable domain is EPEVTQTPSHQVTQMGQEVILRCVPISNHLYFYWYRQILGQKVEFLVSFYNNEISEKSEIFDDQFSVERPDGSNFTLKIRSTKLEDSAMYFCASRANRNTEAFFGQGTRLTVV.

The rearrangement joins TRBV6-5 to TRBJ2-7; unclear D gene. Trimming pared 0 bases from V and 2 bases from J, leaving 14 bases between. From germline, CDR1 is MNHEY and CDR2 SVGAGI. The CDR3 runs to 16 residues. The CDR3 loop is CASSYSAGSYTYEQYF. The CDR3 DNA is TGTGCCAGCAGTTACTCGGCCGGGTCCTACACCTACGAGCAGTACTTC.

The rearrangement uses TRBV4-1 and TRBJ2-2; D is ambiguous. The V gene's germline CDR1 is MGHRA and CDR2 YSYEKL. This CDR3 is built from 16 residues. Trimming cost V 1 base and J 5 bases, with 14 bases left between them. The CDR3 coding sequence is TGCGCCAGCAGCCAAGGCCGGGTCACATTAACCGGGGAGCTGTTTTTT. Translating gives CASSQGRVTLTGELFF.

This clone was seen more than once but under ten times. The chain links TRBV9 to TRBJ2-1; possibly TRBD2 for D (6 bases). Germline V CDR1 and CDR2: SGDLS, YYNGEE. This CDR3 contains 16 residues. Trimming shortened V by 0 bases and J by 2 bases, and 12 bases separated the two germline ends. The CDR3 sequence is CASSVVIAATYNEQFF. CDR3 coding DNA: TGTGCCAGCAGCGTAGTAATAGCGGCAACCTACAATGAGCAGTTCTTC.

For the CDR3, the DNA is TGTGCCAGCAGCCCAGCCGGGGGGTATAATTCACCCCTCCACTTT. Its protein product is CASSPAGGYNSPLHF. The V gene is TRBV5-4, the J gene TRBJ1-6; TRBD1 is a possible D gene (5 bases). Per the germline V gene, CDR1 is SGHNT and CDR2 is YYREEE (reference sequence). Trimming removed 4 bases from V and 4 bases from J, with 12 bases in between. The CDR3 consists of 15 residues.

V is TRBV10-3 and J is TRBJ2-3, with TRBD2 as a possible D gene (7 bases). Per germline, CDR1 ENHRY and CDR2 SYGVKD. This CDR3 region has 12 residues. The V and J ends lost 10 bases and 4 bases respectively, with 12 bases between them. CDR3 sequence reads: CATRGGADTQYF. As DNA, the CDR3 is TGTGCCACGAGGGGGGGCGCAGATACGCAGTATTTT.

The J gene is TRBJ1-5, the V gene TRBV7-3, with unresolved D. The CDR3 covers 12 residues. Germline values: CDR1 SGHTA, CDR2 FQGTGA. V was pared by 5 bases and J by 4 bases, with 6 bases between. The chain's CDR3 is CASSRTNQPQHF. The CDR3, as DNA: TGTGCCAGCAGCCGAACAAATCAGCCCCAGCATTTT.